These T cell receptor beta chains were read from a single sample in a study of cytotoxic CD8 clonotypes in ibrutinib-treated CLL. Profiling relied on immunoSEQ multiplex PCR, and the TCRdb table lists in-frame clones only, not all of them. This sample yields some 100,000 clones, of which approximately 56% are seen a single time; about 39% belongs to the top ten. Sample: PBMCs, taken after 24 months of ibrutinib treatment. These receptors all come from a human donor with chronic lymphocytic leukemia. Both conserved end residues are part of each CDR3. D genes are given only for firm matches. Not all rows give a size; the values are once, few, many and, for expanded clones, a class.

>TRBD1|TRBJ1-3|TRBV6-1|NA
CASRDRGAGNTIYF
TGTGCCAGTCGGGACAGGGGGGCTGGAAACACCATATATTTT
>NA|TRBJ1-6|TRBV7-8|few
CASSLSREINSPLHF
TGTGCCAGCAGCCTCTCTCGGGAGATTAATTCACCCCTCCACTTT
>TRBD2|TRBJ2-5|TRBV6-4|NA
CASSDWTSEEETQYF
TGTGCCAGCAGTGACTGGACTAGCGAGGAAGAGACCCAGTACTTC
>NA|TRBJ2-5|TRBV12-5|NA
CASGEGLAETQYF
TGTGCTAGTGGGGAAGGGCTAGCGGAGACCCAGTACTTC
>NA|TRBJ2-1|TRBV11-3|NA
CASRFPDGNEQFF
TGTGCCAGCAGGTTCCCTGACGGCAATGAGCAGTTCTTC
>NA|TRBJ2-1|TRBV18|NA
CASSPDSYNEQFF
TGTGCCAGCTCACCGGACAGTTACAATGAGCAGTTCTTC
>TRBD2|TRBJ2-2|TRBV6-7|NA
CASSWDPGTSELAGSPGELFF
TGTGCCAGCAGTTGGGATCCCGGAACCAGTGAACTAGCGGGTTCCCCCGGGGAGCTGTTTTTT
>NA|TRBJ1-2|TRBV28|NA
CASNTPGSGYTF
TGTGCCAGCAACACGCCCGGGAGCGGCTACACCTTC
>NA|TRBJ2-1|TRBV25-1|NA
CASRGRVRIGEGLFF
TGTGCCAGCAGGGGCAGGGTTCGTATTGGGGAAGGGCTTTTCTTC
>NA|TRBJ2-7|TRBV15|once
CATSGPRGNEQYF
TGTGCCACCAGCGGCCCCAGGGGAAACGAGCAGTACTTC
>NA|TRBJ1-5|TRBV6-6|NA
CASTPQGKQPQHF
TGTGCCAGCACACCACAGGGAAAGCAGCCCCAGCATTTT
>NA|TRBJ2-2|TRBV4-3|once
CASSQPALNTGELFF
TGCGCCAGCAGCCAACCAGCCCTGAACACCGGGGAGCTGTTTTTT
>NA|TRBJ2-7|TRBV2|many
CASSSNYEQYF
TGTGCCAGCAGTTCCAATTACGAGCAGTACTTC
>NA|TRBJ2-5|TRBV29-1|few
CSEGRGGFPPETQYF
TGCAGCGAGGGGCGGGGCGGATTCCCTCCAGAGACCCAGTACTTC
>NA|TRBJ1-2|TRBV7-9|NA
CASSSTGSRGSGYTF
TGTGCCAGCAGCTCAACAGGGTCAAGAGGGAGTGGCTACACCTTC
>NA|TRBJ1-1|TRBV6-6|NA
CASWEELTITEAFF
TGTGCCAGCTGGGAAGAGTTGACTATTACTGAAGCTTTCTTT
>NA|TRBJ1-6|TRBV6-6|NA
CASSYRSDYSPLHF
TGTGCCAGCAGTTACCGGTCGGACTATTCACCCCTCCACTTT
>TRBD1|TRBJ1-5|TRBV18|few
CASSPRQGTNQPQHF
TGTGCCAGCTCACCGCGACAGGGCACCAATCAGCCCCAGCATTTT
>NA|TRBJ1-1|TRBV27|NA
CASSPFRTGNTEAFF
TGTGCCAGCAGCCCCTTCAGGACGGGAAACACTGAAGCTTTCTTT
>NA|TRBJ2-7|TRBV18|NA
CASSPGLSYEQYF
TGTGCCAGCTCACCTGGACTCTCCTACGAGCAGTACTTC
>NA|TRBJ2-2|TRBV9|few
CASSEDWGDTGELFF
TGTGCCAGCAGCGAAGACTGGGGGGACACCGGGGAGCTGTTTTTT
>NA|TRBJ1-6|TRBV5-1|NA
CASSLQGGRDSPLHF
TGCGCCAGCAGCTTACAGGGAGGTAGGGATTCACCCCTCCACTTT
>NA|TRBJ2-5|TRBV25-1|NA
CASSELETQYF
TGTGCCAGCAGTGAACTCGAAACCCAGTACTTC
>TRBD2|TRBJ2-2|TRBV18|NA
CASSPAAGSNTGELFF
TGTGCCAGCTCACCGGCAGCGGGGTCGAACACCGGGGAGCTGTTTTTT
>TRBD2|TRBJ2-5|TRBV5-1|few
CASSLGGGGAQETQYF
TGCGCCAGCAGCTTGGGAGGCGGGGGGGCCCAAGAGACCCAGTACTTC
>NA|TRBJ2-7|TRBV5-1|few
CASSLVGDDEQYF
TGCGCCAGCAGCTTGGTGGGCGACGACGAGCAGTACTTC
>TRBD2|TRBJ2-7|TRBV5-4|few
CASSLGREGYEQYF
TGTGCCAGCAGCTTGGGAAGGGAGGGCTACGAGCAGTACTTC
>TRBD1|TRBJ1-4|TRBV27|NA
CASSSLNTGGKLFF
TGTGCCAGCAGTTCATTAAACACAGGGGGAAAACTGTTTTTT
>NA|TRBJ2-5|TRBV27|NA
CASSYSIKETQYF
TGTGCCAGCAGTTATAGCATTAAAGAGACCCAGTACTTC
>NA|TRBJ2-7|TRBV29-1|NA
CSVLGREQYF
TGCAGCGTTCTAGGGCGCGAGCAGTACTTC
>NA|TRBJ1-4|TRBV28|few
CASSFLDGRAEKLFF
TGTGCCAGCAGTTTCCTTGACGGGCGTGCAGAAAAACTGTTTTTT
>NA|TRBJ1-2|TRBV7-2|few
CASSLDKIGGYTF
TGTGCCAGCAGCTTAGACAAGATAGGGGGCTACACCTTC
>TRBD2|TRBJ2-1|TRBV11-3|NA
CASSLLSGLAGASYNEQFF
TGTGCCAGCAGCTTACTATCCGGGCTAGCGGGGGCCTCCTACAATGAGCAGTTCTTC
>NA|TRBJ2-7|TRBV13|few
CASRPEGKAYEQYF
TGTGCCAGCAGACCCGAGGGGAAGGCCTACGAGCAGTACTTC
>NA|TRBJ2-1|TRBV28|NA
CASSSSVRASYNEQFF
TGTGCCAGCAGTTCTTCCGTTAGGGCCAGCTACAATGAGCAGTTCTTC
>NA|TRBJ2-1|TRBV20-1|NA
CSALWGYEQFF
TGCAGTGCGCTTTGGGGGTATGAGCAGTTCTTC
>TRBD1|TRBJ1-3|TRBV14|NA
CASSQRGGGSGNTIYF
TGTGCCAGCAGCCAGCGAGGGGGCGGCTCTGGAAACACCATATATTTT
>NA|TRBJ1-2|TRBV28|NA
CASSLGGNYGYTF
TGTGCCAGCAGTTTGGGGGGGAACTATGGCTACACCTTC
>TRBD2|TRBJ2-5|TRBV25-1|NA
CASSDKLAGGTQYF
TGTGCCAGCAGTGATAAACTAGCGGGGGGGACCCAGTACTTC
>TRBD1|TRBJ2-1|TRBV11-2|few
CASSHSSGGSSYNEQFF
TGTGCCAGCAGCCATTCTTCAGGGGGTAGCTCCTACAATGAGCAGTTCTTC
>TRBD1|TRBJ2-1|TRBV10-3|few
CAINRGGNEQFF
TGTGCCATAAACAGGGGTGGCAATGAGCAGTTCTTC
>TRBD1|TRBJ2-7|TRBV6-1|NA
CASSEAAWARGEQYF
TGTGCCAGCAGTGAAGCGGCCTGGGCCAGGGGGGAGCAGTACTTC
>NA|TRBJ2-4|TRBV29-1|NA
CSVEIGGAKNIQYF
TGCAGCGTTGAAATTGGAGGGGCCAAAAACATTCAGTACTTC
>NA|TRBJ1-4|TRBV21-1|many
CARGGDNEKLFF
TGTGCCAGAGGGGGCGATAATGAAAAACTGTTTTTT
>TRBD2|TRBJ2-7|TRBV18|NA
CASSPNSGGAEQYF
TGTGCCAGCTCACCAAATAGCGGGGGGGCCGAGCAGTACTTC
>NA|TRBJ1-1|TRBV19|NA
CASSVGQNPNTEAFF
TGTGCCAGTAGTGTCGGACAGAACCCGAACACTGAAGCTTTCTTT
>NA|TRBJ2-3|TRBV5-1|NA
CASSLAGSGLPDTQYF
TGCGCCAGCAGCTTGGCCGGATCGGGGCTCCCAGATACGCAGTATTTT
>TRBD1|TRBJ1-2|TRBV25-1|few
CASSEPTGPYTF
TGTGCCAGCAGTGAACCGACAGGGCCCTACACCTTC